This entry lists 14 T cell receptor beta chains sequenced from one sample in a study of spatial heterogeneity in lung cancer. TCRdb independently ran MiXCR on the 5' RACE reads; one entry per CDR3 protein. The table has about 92,000 distinct CDR3 sequences, less than 15% seen once; the top ten hold about two fifths. Time point denoted: sample taken at primary tumor resection. This specimen was PBMCs, taken at surgery. Receptor source: a male donor with early-stage non-small cell lung cancer.

The genes are TRBV20-1 and TRBJ1-4; TRBD1 agrees at 7 bases. V lost 4 bases to trimming and J lost 8 bases; unmatched junction nucleotides: 4. The CDR3 consists of 12 residues. The V gene's germline CDR1 is DFQATT and CDR2 SNEGSKA (reference sequence). The CDR3 sequence: CSANRGGEKLFF. For the CDR3, the DNA is TGCAGTGCTAACAGGGGAGGGGAAAAACTGTTTTTT.

The chain employs TRBV10-3 and TRBJ1-5, with 8 bases matching TRBD1. The germline V gene has CDR1 ENHRY and CDR2 SYGVKD. Losses at the gene ends were 0 bases for V and 4 bases for J; bases not matched to a gene: 5. The CDR3 extends over 16 amino acids. The CDR3 DNA reads as TGTGCCATCAGTGAGTCCCGGACAGGGCCAAATCAGCCCCAGCATTTT. It codes for CAISESRTGPNQPQHF.

This clonotype was observed a handful of times. The V and J genes are TRBV11-1 and TRBJ1-6, with D unresolved. The CDR3 totals 17 residues. Germline V lookup: CDR1 SGHAT, CDR2 FQDESV (reference sequence). V lost 4 bases and J 0 bases, leaving 13 bases between the germline ends. The CDR3 spells CASSSGRISSYNSPLHF. In DNA form, the CDR3 reads TGTGCCAGCAGCTCCGGACGGATTAGCTCCTATAATTCACCCCTCCACTTT.

The chain employs TRBV6-2 or TRBV6-3 and TRBJ2-3; D gene uncertain. V lost 6 bases and J lost 1, with 11 bases in between. Germline V gene data show CDR1 as MNHEY and CDR2 as SVGEGT. The CDR3 has 14 amino acids. CDR3 coding DNA: TGTGCCAGCAGCTCCTCCGTGGGCACAGATACGCAGTATTTT. It specifies CASSSSVGTDTQYF.

The chain combines TRBV7-6 with TRBJ2-1; 8 nucleotides agree with TRBD1. The V gene's germline CDR1 is SGHVS and CDR2 FNYEAQ. There are 15 residues in the CDR3. V lost 5 bases, J lost 0 bases, and 3 bases stayed unmatched. The CDR3 DNA follows: TGTGCCAGCAGCCGGACAGGGAGCTCCTACAATGAGCAGTTCTTC. This sequence encodes CASSRTGSSYNEQFF.

The chain employs TRBV7-9 and TRBJ2-3, with 7 nucleotides matching TRBD1. The CDR3 runs to 15 residues. CDR1 SEHNR and CDR2 FQNEAQ come from the germline V gene (reference sequence). The trim removed 4 bases at V and 0 bases at J, leaving 4 bases unmatched. The CDR3 DNA sequence: TGTGCCAGCAGCTGGGGACAGTTCAGCACAGATACGCAGTATTTT. It encodes CASSWGQFSTDTQYF.

This clonotype was seen a few times. This chain links TRBV6-6 with TRBJ2-3, with 8 bases aligning to TRBD1. The CDR3 totals 15 residues. Looked up from germline, CDR1 is MNHNY and CDR2 is SVGAGI (reference sequence). The V segment lost 4 bases and the J segment 6 bases; nucleotides outside the gene matches: 9. The DNA for the CDR3 is TGTGCCAGCAGTTTAGTAACAGGGGGAGCGGATACGCAGTATTTT. Its protein is CASSLVTGGADTQYF.

This clonotype is judged medium-sized. The rearrangement uses TRBV5-4 and TRBJ2-2; D is unclear. The CDR3 runs 14 residues. Germline CDR1 and CDR2: SGHNT and YYREEE (reference sequence). V dropped 6 bases and J dropped 0 bases, with 9 bases sitting between them. In nucleotides, the CDR3 is TGTGCCAGCATAGACCCCTCGAACACCGGGGAGCTGTTTTTT. It yields the protein CASIDPSNTGELFF.

The CDR3 bases are TGTGCCAGCAGTCTGGATGGCACGGGCTATGGCTACACCTTC. This sequence encodes CASSLDGTGYGYTF. This chain connects TRBV7-2 to TRBJ1-2, with D unresolved. Germline CDR1 SGHTA, CDR2 FQGNSA. Trimming took off 6 bases at V and 4 bases at J, with 15 bases between the two ends. The CDR3 is 14 amino acids.

The CDR3 nucleotides read TGTGCAAGTCGCTCCGAGCACGGTAGCAATCAGCCCCAGCATTTT. It codes for CASRSEHGSNQPQHF. The V gene is TRBV12-2, the J gene TRBJ1-5. TRBV12-2 is deemed a pseudogene. This CDR3 comprises 15 residues.

The table lists this clonotype with many counts. The gene calls are TRBV29-1 and TRBJ2-5, with 9 bases fitting TRBD1. Trimming cost V 6 bases and J 5 bases; bases outside gene matches: 7. Looked up from germline, CDR1 is SQVTM and CDR2 is ANQGSEA. This CDR3 has 13 amino acids. The CDR3 sequence: CSVGTGFEETQYF. CDR3 bases: TGCAGCGTGGGGACAGGGTTTGAGGAGACCCAGTACTTC.

This clonotype was observed at least ten times. J is TRBJ2-3 and V is TRBV21-1; TRBD2, the table's D call, was not compared with the DNA. TRBV21-1 is a pseudogene segment. CDR3 length: 16 amino acids. CDR3 nucleotides: TGTGCCAGCAGCAGACGACTAGCGGGCTACACAGATACGCAGTATTTT. Amino acids: CASSRRLAGYTDTQYF.

Comment on this clonotype: Being one base from a much bigger clone, this may be a read error. The chain joins TRBV11-1 to TRBJ2-7, with 8 bases that match TRBD1. This CDR3 comprises 14 residues. CDR1 is SGHAT, CDR2 FQDESV, per germline (reference sequence). The CDR3 bases are TGTGCCGGCAGCTTAGCGGACAGGGATATCGAGCAGTACTTC. Protein product: CAGSLADRDIEQYF.

Many counts were recorded for this clonotype. The J gene is TRBJ1-2, the V gene TRBV6-2 or TRBV6-3, with TRBD1 as a possible D gene (5 bases). The CDR3 loop spans 13 amino acids. CDR1 and CDR2 from the germline V gene are MNHEY and SVGEGT. V dropped 5 bases and J dropped 5 bases, with 12 bases sitting between them. This CDR3 is CASSQPGPYGYTF. CDR3 nucleotides: TGTGCCAGCAGTCAGCCGGGACCTTATGGCTACACCTTC.